What follows are 24 T cell receptor beta chains derived from one specimen sequenced in a study of OX40 agonist ivuxolimab in advanced cancers. Profiled with immunoSEQ multiplex PCR; TCRdb holds only in-frame clones, not every one. The sample has 150,000 to 190,000 clones, 90% to 95% seen once. Sequences were derived from CD4+ or CD8+ T cells sorted from blood, sampled in a trial of the OX40 agonist ivuxolimab. The receptors come from an adult with an advanced solid tumor such as melanoma, head and neck, liver or kidney cancer.

The gene calls are TRBV29-1 and TRBJ2-7; possibly TRBD1 or TRBD2 for D (5 bases each). This CDR3 spans 13 amino acids. CDR1 is SQVTM, CDR2 ANQGSEA, per germline. The V end was cut by 3 bases, the J end by 4 bases, with 13 bases between. The DNA of the CDR3 is TGCAGCGTTGAGTCAGGGTGGGGGTACGAGCAGTACTTC. Its protein product is CSVESGWGYEQYF.

This chain connects TRBV9 to TRBJ2-3; D remains ambiguous. Trimming removed 4 bases at V and 4 bases at J, with 10 bases between. This CDR3 is built from 13 residues. Germline values: CDR1 SGDLS, CDR2 YYNGEE. CDR3 DNA: TGTGCCAGCAGCCCACAGAGCCCAGATACGCAGTATTTT. Amino acids: CASSPQSPDTQYF.

This sequence joins TRBV7-2 and TRBJ1-2; 11 bases line up with TRBD1. From germline, CDR1 is SGHTA and CDR2 FQGNSA. J was trimmed by 7 bases and V by 5 bases; bases with no gene match: 3. CDR3 length equals 13 residues. The CDR3 spells CASSLGQGGGYTF. The CDR3 DNA is TGTGCCAGCAGCCTGGGACAGGGGGGTGGCTACACCTTC. The whole variable domain, remainder taken from reference TRBV7-2 and TRBJ1-2, is GAGVSQSPSNKVTEKGKDVELRCDPISGHTALYWYRQSLGQGLEFLIYFQGNSAPDKSGLPSDRFSAERTGGSVSTLTIQRTQQEDSAVYLCASSLGQGGGYTFGSGTRLTVV.

The V gene is TRBV28, the J gene TRBJ2-1, with D perhaps being TRBD1 or TRBD2 (5 bases each). Trimming pared 5 bases from V and 4 bases from J, leaving 12 bases between. Per the germline V gene, CDR1 is MDHEN and CDR2 is SYDVKM. The CDR3 is 14 amino acids. Here the CDR3 DNA reads TGTGCCAGCAGTAGGGACGGCCAGTACAATGAGCAGTTCTTC. Encoded protein: CASSRDGQYNEQFF.

CDR3 bases: TGTGCCAGCAGCTCGGACCCTAGCGGGGGGCCACGGTATTTT. Translating gives CASSSDPSGGPRYF. This chain joins TRBV7-2 and TRBJ2-3, with 11 positions matching TRBD2. Trimming at V came to 4 bases and at J to 14 bases, leaving 11 bases not matched to a gene. The CDR3 runs to 14 residues. Germline V gives CDR1 SGHTA, CDR2 FQGNSA.

The gene calls are TRBV28 and TRBJ1-4, with D unresolved. The CDR3 sequence is 12 residues long. With 5 bases removed from V and 8 bases from J, the gap between germline ends came to 9 bases. Germline V lookup: CDR1 MDHEN, CDR2 SYDVKM. CDR3 DNA: TGTGCCAGCAGTCCGACATGGGAAAAACTGTTTTTT. Protein: CASSPTWEKLFF.

As DNA, the CDR3 is TGTGCCAGCAGTTTACACTGGCAACAGCCCCAGCATTTT. Translation gives CASSLHWQQPQHF. The chain couples TRBV28 to TRBJ1-5; D not resolved. V was clipped by 2 bases and J by 7 bases, with 9 bases between them. The length of the CDR3 is 13 residues. Germline values: CDR1 MDHEN, CDR2 SYDVKM.

V and J are TRBV6-1 and TRBJ1-1, with D possibly being TRBD1 (5 bases). CDR1 is MNHNS, CDR2 SASEGT, per germline. The CDR3 extends over 15 amino acids. V was trimmed by 5 bases and J by 4 bases, leaving 17 bases between them. CDR3 sequence reads: CASSPLIPGSTEAFF. Here the CDR3 DNA reads TGTGCCAGCAGTCCCCTAATACCAGGGAGCACTGAAGCTTTCTTT.

The V call is TRBV5-8, the J call TRBJ2-1; the D is unclear. Germline CDR1 is SGHTS and CDR2 is YDEGEE. The CDR3 has 13 residues. Trimming took off 1 base at V and 6 bases at J, with 8 bases between the two ends. CDR3 protein: CASSLPTSNEQFF. The CDR3 coding sequence is TGTGCCAGCAGCTTGCCCACCAGCAATGAGCAGTTCTTC.

This clone occurred once. The chain uses TRBV19 and TRBJ1-2, with TRBD1 matching over 7 bases. In germline, CDR1 is LNHDA, CDR2 SQIVND (reference sequence). V gave up 8 bases and J gave up 4 bases; unmatched junction bases: 10. There are 14 residues in the CDR3. CDR3 amino acids: CASCETGRSYGYTF. The CDR3 bases are TGTGCCAGTTGCGAGACAGGGAGGTCCTATGGCTACACCTTC.

The genes are TRBV5-8 and TRBJ1-2; D not resolved. Germline V gives CDR1 SGHTS, CDR2 YDEGEE. With 5 bases removed from V and 2 bases from J, the gap between germline ends came to 10 bases. This CDR3 region has 13 residues. The CDR3 reads CASSRRGNYGYTF. Written as DNA, the CDR3 is TGTGCCAGCAGTCGACGCGGGAACTATGGCTACACCTTC.

CDR3 bases: TGTGCCAGCAGCCCCAACTGGTTGCGGGAGGGAATAGCCAAAAACATTCAGTACTTC. This translates into CASSPNWLREGIAKNIQYF. The chain employs TRBV11-2 and TRBJ2-4; 9 bases line up with TRBD2. With V trimmed by 5 bases and J by 0 bases, 14 bases remained unmatched. Germline values: CDR1 SGHAT, CDR2 FQNNGV. The CDR3 has 19 residues.

The chain employs TRBV30 and TRBJ2-1; TRBD2 aligns across 7 bases. V shed 3 bases and J 14 bases; nucleotides not matched to a gene: 16. This CDR3 is 14 amino acids long. Germline CDR1 GTSNPN, CDR2 SVGIG (reference sequence). The CDR3 protein is CAWSEASGRPKEFF. The CDR3 DNA reads as TGTGCCTGGAGCGAAGCTAGCGGACGTCCCAAGGAGTTCTTC. Together with reference TRBV30 and TRBJ2-1, the CDR3 gives the full variable domain: SQTIHQWPATLVQPVGSPLSLECTVEGTSNPNLYWYRQAAGRGLQLLFYSVGIGQISSEVPQNLSASRPQDRQFILSSKKLLLSDSGFYLCAWSEASGRPKEFFGPGTRLTVL.

This clone was seen once. This chain links TRBV7-3 with TRBJ2-5; TRBD1 matches 8 bases. The CDR3 has 18 amino acids. V was clipped by 2 bases and J by 1 base; unmatched bases: 12. CDR1 is SGHTA and CDR2 is FQGTGA in the germline V gene. CDR3 sequence reads: CASSLGTGSGLSQETQYF. The CDR3 region has the DNA TGTGCCAGCAGCTTAGGGACAGGTTCGGGGTTGAGCCAAGAGACCCAGTACTTC.

This chain uses TRBV28 with TRBJ2-7, with 7 nucleotides matching TRBD2. This CDR3 comprises 14 residues. Germline CDR1 MDHEN, CDR2 SYDVKM. Trimming at V came to 4 bases and at J to 6 bases, leaving 9 bases not matched to a gene. The CDR3: CASSSPREFREQYF. The CDR3 DNA follows: TGTGCCAGCAGTTCTCCGCGGGAGTTTCGCGAGCAGTACTTC.

In its sample, this clone was seen a few times. CDR3 residues: CASSGTGEMNTEAFF. In nucleotides, the CDR3 is TGTGCCAGCAGCGGGACAGGAGAAATGAACACTGAAGCTTTCTTT. The chain has TRBV7-6 and TRBJ1-1; 8 bases line up with TRBD1. CDR1 SGHVS and CDR2 FNYEAQ come from the germline V gene. There are 15 residues in the CDR3. V lost 5 bases and J lost 0; bases outside the gene matches: 5.

The chain joins TRBV25-1 to TRBJ1-2, with TRBD1 matching 8 bases. This CDR3 has 15 residues. Germline V gene sequence: CDR1 MGHDK, CDR2 SYGVNS. The J segment lost 7 bases and the V segment lost 6 bases, leaving 13 bases of the junction unmatched. The CDR3 DNA is TGTGCCAGCAGCGACCCAAACAGGGGGAGCGCTGGCTACACCTTC. Protein product: CASSDPNRGSAGYTF.

The J gene is TRBJ1-2, the V gene TRBV28, with 7 bases lining up with TRBD1. The ends lost 1 base at V and 1 base at J; junction bases unmatched: 15. Germline V CDR1 and CDR2: MDHEN, SYDVKM. This CDR3 has 19 residues. The CDR3 here is CASSLFLTGSNQSNYGYTF. The CDR3 region has the DNA TGTGCCAGCAGTTTATTCCTGACAGGGTCCAATCAAAGTAACTATGGCTACACCTTC.

This chain links TRBV19 with TRBJ2-6; TRBD1 matches at 8 bases. Germline V gene sequence: CDR1 LNHDA, CDR2 SQIVND (reference sequence). This CDR3 has 15 residues. J lost 2 bases, V lost 7 bases, and 4 bases had no gene match. In DNA, the CDR3 is TGTGCCAGTAATCGACAGGGGACTGGGGCCAACGTCCTGACTTTC. Amino acid sequence: CASNRQGTGANVLTF.

The chain uses TRBV19 and TRBJ2-7; 7 bases are a match to TRBD2. This CDR3 contains 15 residues. J was trimmed by 5 bases and V by 0 bases; bases with no gene match: 7. Germline V CDR1 and CDR2: LNHDA, SQIVND (reference sequence). The CDR3 protein is CASSIELGGRDEQYF. The CDR3 nucleotides are TGTGCCAGTAGTATAGAGTTGGGCGGGAGAGACGAGCAGTACTTC.

This clone came up once. The sample contains more than one DNA sequence encoding this CDR3. This CDR3 is CASRSPGGNTEAFF. CDR3 in DNA: TGTGCCAGCAGATCCCCCGGGGGGAACACTGAAGCTTTCTTT. V and J are TRBV6-5 and TRBJ1-1; TRBD1 might be the D (5 bases). Trimming stripped 6 bases from V and 1 base from J, with 12 bases between. The CDR3 covers 14 residues. Germline CDR1 and CDR2: MNHEY and SVGAGI.

The V call is TRBV7-2, the J call TRBJ2-1; 10 bases align to TRBD2. The CDR3 length is 15 residues. Germline lookup yields CDR1 SGHTA and CDR2 FQGNSA. With 6 bases clipped from V and 8 bases from J, the junction kept 10 bases outside the gene matches. The CDR3 coding sequence is TGTGCCAGCAGGTCGGGACTAGCGCTGGGCCATGAGCAGTTCTTC. Protein: CASRSGLALGHEQFF.

This chain joins TRBV10-3 and TRBJ1-1; 10 nucleotides align to TRBD1. There are 15 residues in the CDR3. CDR1 ENHRY and CDR2 SYGVKD come from the germline V gene. With 6 bases clipped from V and 0 bases from J, the junction kept 4 bases outside the gene matches. Here the CDR3 DNA reads TGTGCCATCAGGGACAGGGGGATAGTGAACACTGAAGCTTTCTTT. Amino acid sequence: CAIRDRGIVNTEAFF.

The CDR3, as DNA: TGTGCCAGCAGCTTAGGTGGACAGGGGGCGGCCGGCACAGATACGCAGTATTTT. Residues: CASSLGGQGAAGTDTQYF. The genes are TRBV7-3 and TRBJ2-3; 11 bases fit TRBD1. This CDR3 contains 18 residues. Germline CDR1 is SGHTA and CDR2 is FQGTGA. J gave up 1 base and V 2 bases, and 8 bases lay outside the gene matches.